The rows below give T cell receptor beta chains drawn from one sample of a study of CD8 T cells in ankylosing spondylitis. Using its own MiXCR run on the 5' RACE reads, TCRdb lists one record per CDR3 protein. Of 250,000 or so distinct CDR3 sequences listed, 18% are singletons. Sequenced: blood, either unsorted or a sorted T cell fraction (not recorded which). Source of these receptors: a male donor with ankylosing spondylitis or in good health (not recorded which). Each CDR3 is given with its conserved first and last residue. D genes are given only for firm matches. Clone size appears in some rows only: once, few, many, or a class for an expanded clone.

V gene	clone size	J gene	D gene	CDR3 DNA	CDR3 protein
TRBV7-2	NA	TRBJ2-2	NA	TGTGCCAGCAGCTTTCGACAAGGGCCGTACACCGGGGAGCTGTTTTTT	CASSFRQGPYTGELFF
TRBV5-1	NA	TRBJ2-3	TRBD2	TGCGCCAGCAGCTCCACTAGCGGGAGGGCCCCTGATACGCAGTATTTT	CASSSTSGRAPDTQYF
TRBV4-1	once	TRBJ2-3	NA	TGCGCCAGCAGCCAATCTTGGACGGAACTCACAGATACGCAGTATTTT	CASSQSWTELTDTQYF
TRBV6-5	NA	TRBJ2-5	TRBD2	TGTGCCAGCAGTTACTCGGGGGGGAACCAAGAGACCCAGTACTTC	CASSYSGGNQETQYF
TRBV15	NA	TRBJ1-3	NA	TGTGCCACCAGCATGGCCCGTTCTTCTGGAAACACCATATATTTT	CATSMARSSGNTIYF
TRBV25-1	many	TRBJ2-3	TRBD2	TGTGCCAGCGGGGGACTAGCGGGGTTCACAGATACGCAGTATTTT	CASGGLAGFTDTQYF
TRBV5-6	NA	TRBJ2-3	TRBD2	TGTGCCAGCAGCCCCACATGGGCCCCAAAGCGGGAGGAACTAGTGCCGCAGTATTTT	CASSPTWAPKREELVPQYF
TRBV4-3	many	TRBJ1-1	TRBD1	TGCGCCAGCAGCCAAGATCGAGGACAGGGGACGACTGAAGCTTTCTTT	CASSQDRGQGTTEAFF
TRBV12-3/TRBV12-4	many	TRBJ1-2	TRBD1	TGTGCCAGCAGTCCGAGATCCGGGACAGGGGTTTATGGCTACACCTTC	CASSPRSGTGVYGYTF
TRBV28	few	TRBJ1-5	TRBD1	TGTGCCAGCAGTGTTGGACAGGGGGAACGGCCCCAGCATTTT	CASSVGQGERPQHF
TRBV9	NA	TRBJ2-7	NA	TGTGCCAGCAGCGTAGAACTTAACTACGAGCAGTACTTC	CASSVELNYEQYF
TRBV28	few	TRBJ2-7	NA	TGTGCCAGCAGAAGACACTACGAGCAGTACTTC	CASRRHYEQYF
TRBV7-9	many	TRBJ2-1	NA	TGTGCCAGCAGCCATCCGGGCCTGGGGTACAATGAGCAGTTCTTC	CASSHPGLGYNEQFF
TRBV12-3/TRBV12-4	few	TRBJ1-2	TRBD1	TGTGCCAGCAGCACTATAGACAGGGTGGAAAACTATGGCTACACCTTC	CASSTIDRVENYGYTF
TRBV7-9	NA	TRBJ1-4	TRBD1	TGTGCCAGCAGCTTACGGGACAGCCCTGAAAAACTGTTTTTT	CASSLRDSPEKLFF
TRBV11-1	few	TRBJ2-1	NA	TGTGCCAGCAGCGGGGGATTGGGGTTGGATGAGCAGTTCTTC	CASSGGLGLDEQFF
TRBV6-2/TRBV6-3	NA	TRBJ2-1	NA	TGTGCCAGCAGTGGAGGGGTTGAGCAGTTCTTC	CASSGGVEQFF
TRBV24-1	NA	TRBJ1-1	NA	TGTGCCACCAGTGAGCCTGGGGGGACTGAAGCTTTCTTT	CATSEPGGTEAFF
TRBV6-5	few	TRBJ2-7	NA	TGTGCCAGCAGTTACGGCGGCGAGAACTACGAGCAGTACTTC	CASSYGGENYEQYF
TRBV29-1	NA	TRBJ1-2	NA	TGCAGCGTTGATGTGGACAGCCTCTATGGCTACACCTTC	CSVDVDSLYGYTF
TRBV6-1	many	TRBJ2-3	NA	TGTGCCAGCAGCCCACCTAGGAGCGCCCGCACAGATACGCAGTATTTT	CASSPPRSARTDTQYF
TRBV20-1	few	TRBJ2-7	NA	TGCAGTGCTAGAGTTTACAGCCCTTACGAGCAGTACTTC	CSARVYSPYEQYF
TRBV7-8	NA	TRBJ2-1	TRBD2	TGTGCCAGCAGCTTAGCAGCGGGGGGGGTAACGCGTGAGCAGTTCTTC	CASSLAAGGVTREQFF
TRBV4-3	many	TRBJ1-2	TRBD1	TGCGCCAGCAGCCGAGGTTACCATGGATTCGGTCTGACAGGGGAGTTTCGGCACTATGGCTACACCTTC	CASSRGYHGFGLTGEFRHYGYTF
TRBV4-2	many	TRBJ2-3	NA	TGCGCCAGCAGCCAAGACTGGGCGGCCAGCACAGATACGCAGTATTTT	CASSQDWAASTDTQYF
TRBV7-8	few	TRBJ2-7	NA	TGTGCCAGCAGCCTCTCGTCTGGAGGGGAAGTCTCCTACGAGCAGTACTTC	CASSLSSGGEVSYEQYF
TRBV27	few	TRBJ2-1	TRBD2	TGTGCCAGCAGTGCCTTACTAGCGACAAGCTCCTACAATGAGCAGTTCTTC	CASSALLATSSYNEQFF
TRBV5-6	NA	TRBJ2-1	NA	TGTGCCAGCAGCTTGGGTGCGGTTACTTTTCTAAATGAGCAGTTCTTC	CASSLGAVTFLNEQFF
TRBV7-9	NA	TRBJ2-3	NA	TGTGCCAGCAGCCCCAGGGGTAACTCAGATACGCAGTATTTT	CASSPRGNSDTQYF
TRBV7-3	NA	TRBJ2-2	NA	TGTGCCAGCAGCTTATCGGGAAACCCGCCGCCCCGGGAGCTGTTTTTT	CASSLSGNPPPRELFF
TRBV12-3/TRBV12-4	few	TRBJ2-2	NA	TGTGCCAGCAAAACTGGGCCGGGGGTCGAGCACGGGGAGCTGTTTTTT	CASKTGPGVEHGELFF
TRBV15	NA	TRBJ2-4	TRBD1	TGTGCCACCAGCAGAGATTTTGGCAGGGGGCGTCGGATTCAGTACTTC	CATSRDFGRGRRIQYF
TRBV10-3	many	TRBJ2-1	TRBD2	TGTGCCATCACCCATAGCGGGAACCCCTACAATGAGCAGTTCTTC	CAITHSGNPYNEQFF
TRBV10-3	many	TRBJ2-4	NA	TGTGCCATCAGTGACCCGGACAGAGAACAGTACTTC	CAISDPDREQYF
TRBV7-8	NA	TRBJ1-3	NA	TGTGCCAGCAGCTTGGGACGGGGATACACCATATATTTT	CASSLGRGYTIYF
TRBV29-1	many	TRBJ2-3	TRBD2	TGCAGCGCACTCCTCTATGTCGAGCGGGAGGGCCAGACAGATACGCAGTATTTT	CSALLYVEREGQTDTQYF
TRBV2	NA	TRBJ1-2	NA	TGTGCCAGCAGTGACCGGGACGGCCCTGGATTGAACTATGGCTACACCTTC	CASSDRDGPGLNYGYTF
TRBV5-1	NA	TRBJ2-7	TRBD2	TGCGCCAGCAGCCCCCCGGGACTAGCGGAAACCTACGAGCAGTACTTC	CASSPPGLAETYEQYF
TRBV25-1	few	TRBJ2-3	TRBD1	TGTGCCAGCGGCGGCCCGGGACAGGGAACAGATACGCAGTATTTT	CASGGPGQGTDTQYF
TRBV7-8	few	TRBJ2-1	NA	TGTGCCAGCAGCTTCGGGATAGCGAGGGGGAACAATGAGCAGTTCTTC	CASSFGIARGNNEQFF
TRBV19	few	TRBJ2-7	NA	TGTGCCAGTGGCCCGGGTCATGCCTACGAGCAGTACTTC	CASGPGHAYEQYF
TRBV4-3	few	TRBJ1-4	TRBD1	TGCGCCAGCAGCCAAGAGCCATCCGGGACAGGTTGGCCGGGGAGGGAAAAACTGTTTTTT	CASSQEPSGTGWPGREKLFF
TRBV5-1	many	TRBJ2-1	NA	TGCGCCAGCAGGTACACCAGCTCCTACAATGAGCAGTTCTTC	CASRYTSSYNEQFF